Listed below are T cell receptor beta chains from one sample, sequenced in a study of blood T cells in healthy people across ages. TCRdb itself ran the 5' RACE reads through MiXCR, one entry per CDR3 protein. The table includes around 1,800,000 distinct CDR3 sequences, more than 35% detected once. The sequenced sample was blood. These receptors originate from a human donor in good health. The CDR3 runs from the conserved cysteine through the conserved F or W. The order of the fields is CDR3 protein, J gene, V gene.

cdr3_aa: CATSDLGGAGTDTQYF
j_call: TRBJ2-3
v_call: TRBV24-1

cdr3_aa: CSARDSKRIDGYTF
j_call: TRBJ1-2
v_call: TRBV20-1

cdr3_aa: CASSEGWDRDGQYF
j_call: TRBJ2-5
v_call: TRBV2

cdr3_aa: CASSQDLVGGGEKLFF
j_call: TRBJ1-4
v_call: TRBV4-3

cdr3_aa: CASRYREGTEAFF
j_call: TRBJ1-1
v_call: TRBV6-5

cdr3_aa: CASSFPTSGVQGEQYF
j_call: TRBJ2-7
v_call: TRBV7-2

cdr3_aa: CASSLAPGSSKNIQYF
j_call: TRBJ2-4
v_call: TRBV5-1

cdr3_aa: CATGAGTAVGEQFF
j_call: TRBJ2-1
v_call: TRBV24-1

cdr3_aa: CASSPTGVENSPLHF
j_call: TRBJ1-6
v_call: TRBV12-3/TRBV12-4

cdr3_aa: CSARGVGDTQYF
j_call: TRBJ2-3
v_call: TRBV20-1

cdr3_aa: CASSLGQRYEQFF
j_call: TRBJ2-1
v_call: TRBV5-1

cdr3_aa: CASSFFPGMDIQYF
j_call: TRBJ2-4
v_call: TRBV28

cdr3_aa: CSARHGEGASYEQYF
j_call: TRBJ2-7
v_call: TRBV20-1

cdr3_aa: CASSQGTAGANNEQFF
j_call: TRBJ2-1
v_call: TRBV4-2

cdr3_aa: CASSLLAQKVDTEAFF
j_call: TRBJ1-1
v_call: TRBV7-6

cdr3_aa: CASRPPGGGAIYGYTF
j_call: TRBJ1-2
v_call: TRBV6-5

cdr3_aa: CSARWGGYNEQFF
j_call: TRBJ2-1
v_call: TRBV20-1

cdr3_aa: CATSRTSGVYNEQFF
j_call: TRBJ2-1
v_call: TRBV15

cdr3_aa: CASSPVERMNYGYTF
j_call: TRBJ1-2
v_call: TRBV6-5

cdr3_aa: CAGSLRWTSGGVTYEQYF
j_call: .
v_call: TRBV3-1

cdr3_aa: CSARDGRETQYF
j_call: TRBJ2-5
v_call: TRBV20-1

cdr3_aa: CASSHGVDSGEQYF
j_call: TRBJ2-7
v_call: TRBV4-2

cdr3_aa: CASSLDPGGGREQYF
j_call: TRBJ2-7
v_call: TRBV7-2

cdr3_aa: CASSLSGQTLSSYNEQFF
j_call: TRBJ2-1
v_call: TRBV27

cdr3_aa: CATSEYTGGEQYF
j_call: TRBJ2-7
v_call: TRBV15

cdr3_aa: CASSPWTAGPGANVLTF
j_call: TRBJ2-6
v_call: TRBV7-3

cdr3_aa: CASSLSPSDTQYF
j_call: TRBJ2-3
v_call: TRBV7-3

cdr3_aa: CASSFLRSSDTQYF
j_call: TRBJ2-3
v_call: TRBV7-2

cdr3_aa: CAISDGSGGALDPEQFF
j_call: TRBJ2-1
v_call: TRBV10-3

cdr3_aa: CAGSLLTRQGSGETQYF
j_call: .
v_call: TRBV2

cdr3_aa: CASSVSAASLEQYF
j_call: .
v_call: TRBV9